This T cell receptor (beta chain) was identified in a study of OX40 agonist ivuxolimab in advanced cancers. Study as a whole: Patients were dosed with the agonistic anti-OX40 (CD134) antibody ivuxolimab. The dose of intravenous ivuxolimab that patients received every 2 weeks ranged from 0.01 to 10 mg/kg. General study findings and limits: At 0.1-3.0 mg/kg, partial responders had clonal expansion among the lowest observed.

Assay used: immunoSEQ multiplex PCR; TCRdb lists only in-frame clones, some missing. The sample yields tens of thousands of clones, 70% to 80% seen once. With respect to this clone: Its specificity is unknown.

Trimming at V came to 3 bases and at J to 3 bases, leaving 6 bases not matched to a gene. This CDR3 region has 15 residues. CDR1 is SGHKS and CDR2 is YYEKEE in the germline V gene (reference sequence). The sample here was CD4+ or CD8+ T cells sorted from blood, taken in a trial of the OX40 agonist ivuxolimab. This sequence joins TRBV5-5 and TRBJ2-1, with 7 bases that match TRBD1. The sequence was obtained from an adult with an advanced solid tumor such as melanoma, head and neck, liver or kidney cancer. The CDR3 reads CASSSAGTVYNEQFF. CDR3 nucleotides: TGTGCCAGCAGCTCGGCCGGGACAGTCTACAATGAGCAGTTCTTC.